This entry lists 20 T cell receptor beta chains sequenced from one sample in a study of early T cells in non-severe SARS-CoV-2 infection. TCRdb fed the 5' RACE reads into MiXCR, producing one record per CDR3 protein. The top ten clones hold approximately 3.3% of a sample with roughly 80,000 distinct CDR3 sequences, around an eighth of them seen once. Sequencing input: whole blood. These receptors all come from an adult who was a healthcare worker with PCR-confirmed SARS-CoV-2 infection or an uninfected control (not recorded which).

A note on this clonotype: Its ends do not fully match the called genes, so a read error is possible. The rearrangement links TRBV7-7 to TRBJ2-1; 15 nucleotides match TRBD2. The germline gives CDR1 SSHAT, CDR2 FNYEAQ (reference sequence). The CDR3 has 16 amino acids. CDR3 loop: CASSTGLAGGPAILFF. In nucleotides, the CDR3 is TGTGCTAGCAGCACAGGACTAGCGGGAGGGCCGGCGATCCTGTTCTTC.

At least ten counts were recorded for this clonotype. V and J are TRBV12-3 or TRBV12-4 and TRBJ2-2; D uncertain. The V end was cut by 9 bases, the J end by 1 base, with 15 bases between. The CDR3 extends over 15 amino acids. CDR3 sequence reads: CASTSGSRNTGELFF. The CDR3 region has the DNA TGTGCCAGTACTTCCGGGTCGAGGAACACCGGGGAGCTGTTTTTT.

This chain joins TRBV7-3 and TRBJ2-5; unclear D gene. Trimming shortened V by 2 bases and J by 1 base, and 5 bases separated the two germline ends. Germline V lookup: CDR1 SGHTA, CDR2 FQGTGA. The CDR3 is 13 amino acids. The CDR3 spells CASSLATQETQYF. The CDR3 nucleotides read TGTGCCAGCAGCTTAGCTACCCAAGAGACCCAGTACTTC. The whole variable domain, filled in from reference TRBV7-3 and TRBJ2-5, reads GAGVSQTPSNKVTEKGKYVELRCDPISGHTALYWYRQSLGQGPEFLIYFQGTGAADDSGLPNDRFFAVRPEGSVSTLKIQRTERGDSAVYLCASSLATQETQYFGPGTRLLVL.

With respect to this clonotype: A much larger clone differs by one base, so this may be a read error. V is TRBV5-1 and J is TRBJ2-7, with D maybe TRBD1 (5 bases). Germline V CDR1 and CDR2: SGHRS, YFSETQ. This CDR3 has 13 amino acids. The V gene lost 4 bases and the J gene lost 5 bases, with 13 bases spanning the gap. As DNA, the CDR3 is TGCGCCAGCAGCCCCCAGGGTCCCCACGAGCAGTACTTC. This sequence encodes CASSPQGPHEQYF.

This clonotype was observed at least ten times. DNA of the CDR3: TGTGCCAGCAGCCCGGGGGACCAAAACATTCAGTACTTC. Its translation: CASSPGDQNIQYF. This chain links TRBV28 with TRBJ2-4; tentative D call: TRBD2 (6 bases). The ends were cut back, 6 bases at V and 5 bases at J, with 11 bases in the middle. This CDR3 comprises 13 residues. In germline, CDR1 is MDHEN, CDR2 SYDVKM. The variable domain in full, with the rest retrieved from reference TRBV28 and TRBJ2-4, is DVKVTQSSRYLVKRTGEKVFLECVQDMDHENMFWYRQDPGLGLRLIYFSYDVKMKEKGDIPEGYSVSREKKERFSLILESASTNQTSMYLCASSPGDQNIQYFGAGTRLSVL.

This clonotype occurred many times. V gene TRBV11-2 combines with J gene TRBJ2-7; 10 positions match TRBD2. Per the germline V gene, CDR1 is SGHAT and CDR2 is FQNNGV. This CDR3 is 17 amino acids long. With V trimmed by 6 bases and J by 1 base, 12 bases remained unmatched. The CDR3 DNA reads as TGTGCCAGCAGGTCCCCGGGCCGGACTAGCGGTTCCTACGAGCAGTACTTC. Translated: CASRSPGRTSGSYEQYF.

This clonotype was counted a few times. The chain employs TRBV7-2 and TRBJ2-3; D might be TRBD1 or TRBD2, each matching 5 bases. The CDR3 consists of 12 residues. Trimming left V 4 bases short and J 13 bases short, with 15 bases between. Germline V lookup: CDR1 SGHTA, CDR2 FQGNSA. The CDR3 here is CASSSSGTLEYF. The CDR3 region has the DNA TGTGCCAGCAGCTCCTCTGGGACCTTGGAGTATTTT.

There are many counts of this clonotype. The gene calls are TRBV20-1 and TRBJ2-7; 7 nucleotides align to TRBD1. In germline, CDR1 is DFQATT, CDR2 SNEGSKA (reference sequence). The CDR3 is made up of 17 amino acids. After removal of 3 bases from V and 6 bases from J, the junction contained 20 bases not matched to a gene. The CDR3 DNA follows: TGCAGTGCTAGGCCTTTAGGTACGGCAGGGGGAAAATCCGAGCAGTACTTC. Amino acid sequence: CSARPLGTAGGKSEQYF.

DNA of the CDR3: TGCAGTGCAACCCTCGGACAGGGGGTCTACGAGCAGTACTTC. Residues: CSATLGQGVYEQYF. The chain recombines TRBV20-1 with TRBJ2-7; 10 bases are a match to TRBD1. Per germline, CDR1 DFQATT and CDR2 SNEGSKA (reference sequence). This CDR3 region has 14 residues. V lost 6 bases to trimming and J lost 3 bases; unmatched junction nucleotides: 8.

The gene calls are TRBV12-3 or TRBV12-4 and TRBJ1-4, with TRBD1 matching 10 bases. The CDR3 consists of 16 residues. The V segment lost 3 bases and the J segment 10 bases; nucleotides outside the gene matches: 11. The CDR3 bases are TGTGCCAGCAGTTTCGACGGGACAGGGGAGAGGGGAAAACTGTTTTTT. Encoded protein: CASSFDGTGERGKLFF.

The rearrangement links TRBV9 to TRBJ2-7, with a possible D match to TRBD2 (5 bases). The CDR3 is 15 amino acids. V was shortened by 3 bases and J by 5 bases, with 18 bases between the two germline ends. The germline V gene encodes CDR1 SGDLS and CDR2 YYNGEE. The CDR3 region is CASSGGPGSRNEQYF. CDR3 coding DNA: TGTGCCAGCAGCGGTGGCCCGGGATCACGGAACGAGCAGTACTTC.

This clonotype was found a few times. The chain employs TRBV28 and TRBJ2-5; 11 bases are a match to TRBD2. CDR3 length: 14 amino acids. Losses at the gene ends were 5 bases for V and 5 bases for J; bases not matched to a gene: 4. The germline V gene encodes CDR1 MDHEN and CDR2 SYDVKM. This CDR3 is CASSLAGGLETQYF. The DNA of the CDR3 is TGTGCCAGCAGTCTAGCGGGAGGTCTTGAGACCCAGTACTTC.

As for this clonotype: This may arise from a read error, as a much more abundant clone is one base away. The chain has TRBV11-2 and TRBJ2-1, with TRBD2 matching over 11 bases. The CDR3 has 16 residues. The V gene end was trimmed by 5 bases and the J gene end by 6 bases; junction bases not matched to a gene: 9. Per germline, CDR1 SGHAT and CDR2 FQNNGV. The CDR3 protein is CASSIPLAGGSNEQFF. The CDR3 coding sequence is TGTGCCAGCAGCATCCCGTTAGCGGGAGGGAGCAATGAGCAGTTCTTC.

The chain has TRBV6-4 and TRBJ1-2; the match to TRBD1 covers 8 bases. The CDR3 is 16 amino acids. CDR1 and CDR2 (germline): MRHNA, SNTAGT. V gave up 8 bases and J gave up 4 bases; unmatched junction bases: 15. CDR3 nucleotide sequence: TGTGCCAGCCTCTCACAGGGCAGGGGGCGCGTCTATGGCTACACCTTC. It translates to CASLSQGRGRVYGYTF.

In its sample, this clonotype was seen many times. V usage is TRBV6-2 or TRBV6-3 and J usage is TRBJ2-7; TRBD2 matches at 13 bases. This CDR3 contains 17 residues. V gave up 3 bases and J gave up 3 bases; unmatched junction bases: 8. CDR1 is MNHEY, CDR2 SVGEGT, per germline. The DNA of the CDR3 is TGTGCCAGCAGTTATCCGACTAGCGGGGGGCCCAGCTACGAGCAGTACTTC. It yields the protein CASSYPTSGGPSYEQYF.

Many counts were recorded for this clonotype. The genes are TRBV20-1 and TRBJ2-1; TRBD2 matches at 13 bases. The CDR3 runs to 16 residues. V was clipped by 0 bases and J by 7 bases; unmatched bases: 6. Germline loops: CDR1 DFQATT, CDR2 SNEGSKA (reference sequence). CDR3: CSARDTSGRARNEQFF. The CDR3 nucleotides read TGCAGTGCTAGAGATACTAGCGGGAGGGCCCGAAATGAGCAGTTCTTC.

This clonotype was detected ten times or more. V and J are TRBV20-1 and TRBJ2-2, with 8 bases aligning to TRBD2. V was clipped by 6 bases and J by 5 bases; unmatched bases: 11. The CDR3 is 15 residues long. Germline CDR1 and CDR2: DFQATT and SNEGSKA (reference sequence). CDR3 sequence (DNA): TGCAGTGCCCCCCCGGCGGGGGGAGGGACCGGGGAGCTGTTTTTT. Protein sequence: CSAPPAGGGTGELFF.

This clonotype was found many times. The chain combines TRBV7-2 with TRBJ2-7; TRBD2 is a possible D gene (6 bases). Germline CDR1 reads SGHTA; CDR2 reads FQGNSA. Trimming took off 8 bases at V and 5 bases at J, with 16 bases between the two ends. CDR3 length equals 13 residues. The CDR3 DNA reads TGTGCCAGCGGATTCCGTGGCGGGGACGAGCAGTACTTC. This gives the protein CASGFRGGDEQYF. The full variable domain, completed using reference TRBV7-2 and TRBJ2-7, is GAGVSQSPSNKVTEKGKDVELRCDPISGHTALYWYRQSLGQGLEFLIYFQGNSAPDKSGLPSDRFSAERTGGSVSTLTIQRTQQEDSAVYLCASGFRGGDEQYFGPGTRLTVT.

V and J are TRBV2 and TRBJ2-7; TRBD1 or TRBD2 may be the D gene (5 bases each). Between the trimmed V and J ends, which lost 2 bases and 2 bases, there was a span of 25 bases. This CDR3 comprises 19 residues. Germline lookup yields CDR1 SNHLY and CDR2 FYNNEI. The CDR3 reads CASSERSLSTGPNTYEQYF. The CDR3 coding sequence is TGTGCCAGCAGTGAACGGTCTCTTTCGACGGGGCCCAACACCTACGAGCAGTACTTC.

The chain is built from TRBV7-3 and TRBJ2-5; 8 positions agree with TRBD1. J was trimmed by 3 bases and V by 4 bases; bases with no gene match: 1. Germline V gene sequence: CDR1 SGHTA, CDR2 FQGTGA. The CDR3 length is 13 residues. The CDR3 DNA follows: TGTGCCAGCAGCTCGGACAGGGAAGAGACCCAGTACTTC. Translating it yields CASSSDREETQYF.